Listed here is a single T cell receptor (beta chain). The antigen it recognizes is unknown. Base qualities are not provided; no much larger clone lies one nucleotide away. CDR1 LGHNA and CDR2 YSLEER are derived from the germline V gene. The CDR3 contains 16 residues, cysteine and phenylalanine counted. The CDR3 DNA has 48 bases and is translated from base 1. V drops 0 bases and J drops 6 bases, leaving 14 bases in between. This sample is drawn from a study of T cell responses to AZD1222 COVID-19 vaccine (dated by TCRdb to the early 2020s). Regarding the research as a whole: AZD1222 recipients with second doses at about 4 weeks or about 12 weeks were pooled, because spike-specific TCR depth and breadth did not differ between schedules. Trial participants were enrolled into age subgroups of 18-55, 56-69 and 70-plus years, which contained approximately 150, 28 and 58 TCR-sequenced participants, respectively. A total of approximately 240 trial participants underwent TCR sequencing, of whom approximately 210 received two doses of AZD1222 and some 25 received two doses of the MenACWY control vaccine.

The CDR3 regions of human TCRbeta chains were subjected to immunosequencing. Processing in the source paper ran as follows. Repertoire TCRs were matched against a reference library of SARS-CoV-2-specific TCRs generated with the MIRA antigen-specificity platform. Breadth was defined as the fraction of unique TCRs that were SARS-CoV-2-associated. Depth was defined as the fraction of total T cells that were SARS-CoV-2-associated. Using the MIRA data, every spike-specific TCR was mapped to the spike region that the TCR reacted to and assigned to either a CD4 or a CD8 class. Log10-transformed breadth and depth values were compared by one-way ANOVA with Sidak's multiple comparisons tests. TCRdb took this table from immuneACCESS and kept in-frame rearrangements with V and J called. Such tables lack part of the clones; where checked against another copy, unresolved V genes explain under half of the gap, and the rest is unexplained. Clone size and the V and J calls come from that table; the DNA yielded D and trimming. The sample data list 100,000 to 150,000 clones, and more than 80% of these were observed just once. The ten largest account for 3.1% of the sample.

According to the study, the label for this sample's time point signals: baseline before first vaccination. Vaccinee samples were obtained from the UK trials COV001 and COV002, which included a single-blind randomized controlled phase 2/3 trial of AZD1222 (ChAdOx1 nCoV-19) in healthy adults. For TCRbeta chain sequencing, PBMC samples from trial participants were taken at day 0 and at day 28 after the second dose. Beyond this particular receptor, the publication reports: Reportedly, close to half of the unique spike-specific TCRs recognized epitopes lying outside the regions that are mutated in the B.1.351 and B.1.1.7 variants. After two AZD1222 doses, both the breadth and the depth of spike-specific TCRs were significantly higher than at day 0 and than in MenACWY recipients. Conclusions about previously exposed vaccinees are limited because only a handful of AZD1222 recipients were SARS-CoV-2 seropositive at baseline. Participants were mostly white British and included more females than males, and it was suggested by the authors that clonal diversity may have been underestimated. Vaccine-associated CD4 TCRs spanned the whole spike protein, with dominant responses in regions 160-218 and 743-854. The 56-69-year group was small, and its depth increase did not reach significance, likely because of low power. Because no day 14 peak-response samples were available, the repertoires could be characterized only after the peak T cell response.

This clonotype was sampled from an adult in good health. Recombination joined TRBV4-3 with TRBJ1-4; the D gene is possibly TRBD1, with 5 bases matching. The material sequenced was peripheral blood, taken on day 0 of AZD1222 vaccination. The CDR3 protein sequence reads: CASSQDAAGRYEKLFF. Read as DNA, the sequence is TGCGCCAGCAGCCAAGATGCGGCAGGGCGATATGAAAAACTGTTTTTT.